This T cell receptor (beta chain) was identified during a study of T cell repertoires in cytomegalovirus infection. This clonotype was seen only a few times. TCRdb fed the reads into MiXCR, producing one record per CDR3 protein. The sample consists of around 320,000 distinct CDR3 sequences, more than 8% of them appearing once. Losses at the gene ends were 1 base for V and 1 base for J; bases not matched to a gene: 4. This CDR3 is 15 amino acids long. Germline V gives CDR1 DFQATT, CDR2 SNEGSKA (reference sequence). This sequence was found in a human donor in good health (CMV status not recorded). Some clones in this sample may be carry-over from other donors' samples. V is TRBV20-1 and J is TRBJ2-5; 9 bases fit TRBD2. Sequencing used PBMCs. CDR3 protein: CSARVPRGGQETQYF. The CDR3 DNA reads as TGCAGTGCTAGAGTCCCGCGGGGGGGCCAAGAGACCCAGTACTTC.